Below are 9 T cell receptor beta chains sequenced from a single sample in a study of blood T cell repertoires in COVID-19. Libraries were prepared by immunoSEQ multiplex PCR; TCRdb keeps only in-frame clonotypes and omits some of them. The sample lists fewer than 200,000 clones, 65% to 90% seen once, with approximately 1.5% in the top ten. The specimen was peripheral blood. These receptors were obtained from a human donor in a cohort sampled during active COVID-19.

The rearrangement links TRBV7-9 to TRBJ1-3; 8 positions match TRBD1. The J segment lost 0 bases and the V segment lost 5 bases, leaving 9 bases of the junction unmatched. CDR3 length: 17 amino acids. Germline CDR1 SEHNR, CDR2 FQNEAQ (reference sequence). CDR3 amino acids: CASSPWSGGVSGNTIYF. The CDR3 DNA follows: TGTGCCAGCAGCCCATGGTCAGGGGGCGTCTCTGGAAACACCATATATTTT.

The V call is TRBV28, the J call TRBJ2-7; D is uncertain. CDR1 MDHEN and CDR2 SYDVKM come from the germline V gene. The CDR3 totals 13 residues. V lost 6 bases and J 7 bases, leaving 16 bases between the germline ends. The CDR3 is CASSYAAPSEQYF. CDR3 in DNA: TGTGCCAGCAGCTATGCCGCCCCCTCTGAGCAGTACTTC.

The chain employs TRBV7-2 and TRBJ1-2; the D is unclear. CDR1 is SGHTA, CDR2 FQGNSA, per germline. Trimming pared 4 bases from V and 4 bases from J, leaving 16 bases between. The CDR3 has 15 residues. CDR3 sequence: CASSSFPRSIYGYTF. DNA for the CDR3: TGTGCCAGCAGCTCCTTCCCACGGTCGATCTATGGCTACACCTTC.

V and J are TRBV11-1 and TRBJ2-7, with D maybe TRBD2 (6 bases). The CDR3 is 13 residues long. Deletions cut 0 bases from V and 4 bases from J, with 7 bases between. Germline V gives CDR1 SGHAT, CDR2 FQDESV (reference sequence). The CDR3 is CASSLARGYEQYF. CDR3 bases: TGTGCCAGCAGCTTAGCGCGGGGTTACGAGCAGTACTTC.

The V call is TRBV9, the J call TRBJ1-5, with 7 positions matching TRBD1. The CDR3 has 15 amino acids. Trimming took 0 bases from V and 8 from J; bases not matched to a gene: 8. The germline V gene has CDR1 SGDLS and CDR2 YYNGEE. The chain's CDR3 is CASSVDEGAMEPQHF. The CDR3 DNA reads as TGTGCCAGCAGCGTAGACGAGGGGGCGATGGAGCCCCAGCATTTT.

The gene calls are TRBV9 and TRBJ2-5; 9 nucleotides agree with TRBD2. The CDR3 length is 16 residues. The ends lost 3 bases at V and 0 bases at J; junction bases unmatched: 6. The V gene's germline CDR1 is SGDLS and CDR2 YYNGEE. The CDR3 loop reads CASSASTSGNQETQYF. In DNA form, the CDR3 reads TGTGCCAGCAGCGCGTCGACTAGCGGCAACCAAGAGACCCAGTACTTC.

J is TRBJ1-1 and V is TRBV3-1 (or the pseudogene TRBV3-2), with D unclear. This CDR3 contains 14 residues. With 0 bases removed from V and 1 base from J, the gap between germline ends came to 6 bases. Germline-derived CDR1 and CDR2 are LGHDT and YNNKEL (reference sequence). Here the CDR3 reads CASSQDRGNTEAFF. The DNA of the CDR3 is TGTGCCAGCAGCCAAGACCGGGGGAACACTGAAGCTTTCTTT.

This clone appeared a single time. The V gene is TRBV27, the J gene TRBJ2-2; 9 nucleotides match TRBD1. The J segment lost 6 bases and the V segment lost 5 bases, leaving 4 bases of the junction unmatched. The germline V gene encodes CDR1 MNHEY and CDR2 SMNVEV (reference sequence). This CDR3 has 14 residues. CDR3 coding DNA: TGTGCCAGCAGTAAGACAGGGGGGGCCGGGGAGCTGTTTTTT. Translated, it gives CASSKTGGAGELFF.

This sequence joins TRBV4-3 and TRBJ2-1; 11 positions match TRBD2. Germline assignment: CDR1 LGHNA and CDR2 YSLEER. J lost 8 bases, V lost 2 bases, and 11 bases had no gene match. The CDR3 runs 17 residues. CDR3: CASSQRLAGGKGYEQFF. Written as DNA, the CDR3 is TGCGCCAGCAGCCAACGGCTAGCGGGGGGAAAGGGGTATGAGCAGTTCTTC.